This T cell receptor beta chain was identified in a study of T-cell reconstitution after alpha-beta-depleted transplantation in children. Notes on the study in general: In some patients, recipient T cells and intrathymic progenitors surviving conditioning explained high day-60 diversity.

CDR3 size: 16 residues. Germline CDR1 reads SGDLS; CDR2 reads YYNGEE. Trimming took 4 bases from V and 2 from J; bases not matched to a gene: 8. This clonotype was seen a handful of times. The antigen is unknown. Unique molecular identifiers were incorporated during preparation of the TCRbeta library. TCRdb passed the PCR reads through MiXCR, listing each CDR3 protein once. The repertoire holds over 400,000 distinct CDR3 sequences, 43% seen once, with under 35% in the top ten. The clonotype was recovered from a girl aged 2-15 years with aplastic anemia, due to receive a stem cell transplant. This chain joins TRBV9 and TRBJ2-3; 9 nucleotides line up with TRBD2. The material sequenced was PBMCs, taken before TCRalphabeta/CD19-depleted stem cell transplant. The chain's CDR3 is CASSPAAGGVTDTQYF. CDR3 coding DNA: TGTGCCAGCAGCCCCGCAGCGGGAGGAGTCACAGATACGCAGTATTTT.